This is a list of T cell receptor beta chains from one sample in a study of shared clonotypes between healthy human individuals. This table comes from immunoSEQ multiplex PCR, and its TCRdb copy is limited to in-frame clones, with some not included. Found here are about 1.9 million clones, just over 90% of them singletons; the top ten hold less than 2%. The sequencing input was naive CD8+ T cells from PBMCs. All receptors come from a man younger than 35 in good health. Some clones in this sample may be carry-over from other donors' samples. Each CDR3 is given without its conserved first and last residue. The order of the fields is CDR3 protein, V gene, J gene.

ASSLSNIPGANVLT	TRBV27	TRBJ2-6
ASSGPTGASGSYEQY	TRBV5-1	TRBJ2-7
ASRKDVDNQPQH	TRBV6-6	TRBJ1-5
ASSDRTGGQPQH	TRBV28	TRBJ1-5
ASSLRGSSTDTQY	TRBV5-1	TRBJ2-3
ASPSRPYEQY	TRBV5-1	TRBJ2-7
ASKGGAYFNEQF	TRBV13	TRBJ2-1
ASSYNRGCYEQY	TRBV6-8	TRBJ2-7
ASSWIAGVPNEQF	TRBV7-3	TRBJ2-1
ASRQRNTGELF	TRBV6-1	TRBJ2-2
ASSFGVGGLPKNIQY	TRBV28	TRBJ2-4
ATSRSRTSETYEQY	TRBV15	TRBJ2-7
ATKDSEAF	TRBV25-1	TRBJ1-1
ASSSRTSGPTDTQY	TRBV7-3	TRBJ2-3
ASSLSHGRTADTQY	TRBV11-2	TRBJ2-3
ASSLSRDNEQF	TRBV27	TRBJ2-1
ARTPGLSTFEKLF	TRBV7-5	TRBJ1-4
ASRQRRGTSGLYNEQF	TRBV27	TRBJ2-1
ASSVAQDRVNTEAF	TRBV9	TRBJ1-1
ASSFLRIGLQETQY	TRBV28	TRBJ2-5
ASSWTEIQETQY	TRBV5-6	TRBJ2-5
ASTGHNNEKLF	TRBV19	TRBJ1-4
ATSRTGSYTDTQY	TRBV15	TRBJ2-3
ASSRDGRSSYNEQF	TRBV19	TRBJ2-1
ASRPRTGPGVEKLF	TRBV19	TRBJ1-4
ASSPHGREQF	TRBV7-6	TRBJ2-1
ASSQGARDLQQETQY	TRBV14	TRBJ2-5
ASSLFASGEQF	TRBV5-6	TRBJ2-1
ASSSPASGRQETQY	TRBV11-2	TRBJ2-5
ASRPTIAGLTDTQY	TRBV7-9	TRBJ2-3
AVWPGKNTEAF	TRBV27	TRBJ1-1
ASRRLAGLYQETQY	TRBV28	TRBJ2-5
ASIGGSYNEQF	TRBV27	TRBJ2-1
TSSQDRPAGGTAWSGELF	TRBV1	TRBJ2-2
ASRGPSYEQY	TRBV27	TRBJ2-7
AWSEVFGLDTQY	TRBV30	TRBJ2-3
ASSESETRAPTNEQF	TRBV6-1	TRBJ2-1
ASSLLGQGSAGELF	TRBV27	TRBJ2-2
ASSPRARANYGYT	TRBV5-6	TRBJ1-2
ASRHDRGGYT	TRBV13	TRBJ1-2
SVDLDSGANVLT	TRBV29-1	TRBJ2-6
ASSPRGGIREKLF	TRBV5-1	TRBJ1-4
ASSFHISGDEQY	TRBV7-2	TRBJ2-7
ASSLGAAELF	TRBV7-9	TRBJ2-2
ASSLEAGGPAYEQY	TRBV27	TRBJ2-7
ASSLDALPGEETQY	TRBV7-9	TRBJ2-5
ASSVATWGQRDGYT	TRBV9	TRBJ1-2
ASSPRGQTEKLF	TRBV28	TRBJ1-4
ASSPARVGGNTIY	TRBV13	TRBJ1-3
ASSQGGLAGGEQF	TRBV4-3	TRBJ2-1
ASSALSTSGRIDEQY	TRBV6-1	TRBJ2-7